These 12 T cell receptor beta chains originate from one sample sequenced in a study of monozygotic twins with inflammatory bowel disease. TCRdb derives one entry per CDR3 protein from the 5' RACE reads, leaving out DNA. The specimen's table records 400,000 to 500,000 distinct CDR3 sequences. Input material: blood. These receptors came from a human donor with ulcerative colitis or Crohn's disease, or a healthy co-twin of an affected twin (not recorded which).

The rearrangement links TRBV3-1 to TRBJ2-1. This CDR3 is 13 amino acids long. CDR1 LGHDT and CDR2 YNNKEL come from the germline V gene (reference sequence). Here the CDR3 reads CASSSASNNEQFF.

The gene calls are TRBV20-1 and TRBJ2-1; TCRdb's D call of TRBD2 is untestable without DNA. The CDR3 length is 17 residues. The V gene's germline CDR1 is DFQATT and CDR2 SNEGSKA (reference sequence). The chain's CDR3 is CSARTTSGRAAYNEQFF.

This CDR3 is CAPRTCGSGNEQFF. This chain joins TRBV21-1 and TRBJ2-1; the TCRdb D gene call, TRBD2, has no DNA to confirm it. TRBV21-1 is termed a pseudogene. The CDR3 contains 14 residues.

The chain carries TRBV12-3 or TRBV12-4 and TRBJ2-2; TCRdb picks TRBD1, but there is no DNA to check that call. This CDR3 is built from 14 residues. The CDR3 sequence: CASSFAQGRGELFF.

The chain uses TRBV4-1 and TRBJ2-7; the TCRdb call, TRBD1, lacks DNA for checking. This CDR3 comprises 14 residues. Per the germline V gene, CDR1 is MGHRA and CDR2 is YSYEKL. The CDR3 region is CASSQTGTAYEQYF.

CDR3 sequence reads: CASSLTGEDYGGYTF. The V call is TRBV7-6, the J call TRBJ1-2; checking the TCRdb D call of TRBD1 is not possible without DNA. Germline values: CDR1 SGHVS, CDR2 FNYEAQ. The CDR3 is 15 amino acids.

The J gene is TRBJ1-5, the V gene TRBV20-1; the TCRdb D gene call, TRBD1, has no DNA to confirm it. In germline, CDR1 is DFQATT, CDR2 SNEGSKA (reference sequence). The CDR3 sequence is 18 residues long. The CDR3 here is CSARVAGGKHDSNQPQHF.

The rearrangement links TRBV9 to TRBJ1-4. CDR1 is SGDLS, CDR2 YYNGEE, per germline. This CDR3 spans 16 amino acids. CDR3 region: CASSVKSLTTNEKLFF.

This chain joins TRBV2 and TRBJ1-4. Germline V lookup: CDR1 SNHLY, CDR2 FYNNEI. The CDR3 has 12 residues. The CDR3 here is CALTGTNEKLFF.

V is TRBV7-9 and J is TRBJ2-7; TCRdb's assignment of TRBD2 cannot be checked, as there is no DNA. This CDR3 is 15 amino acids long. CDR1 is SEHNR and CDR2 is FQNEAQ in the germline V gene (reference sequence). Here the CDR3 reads CASSPSGSWSYEQYF.

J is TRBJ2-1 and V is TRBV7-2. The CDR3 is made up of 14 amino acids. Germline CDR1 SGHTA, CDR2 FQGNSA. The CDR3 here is CASSLARWYNEQFF.

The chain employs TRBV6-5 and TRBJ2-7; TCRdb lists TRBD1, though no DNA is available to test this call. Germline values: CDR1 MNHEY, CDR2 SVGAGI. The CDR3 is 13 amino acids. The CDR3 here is CATRPTSDSPQYF.